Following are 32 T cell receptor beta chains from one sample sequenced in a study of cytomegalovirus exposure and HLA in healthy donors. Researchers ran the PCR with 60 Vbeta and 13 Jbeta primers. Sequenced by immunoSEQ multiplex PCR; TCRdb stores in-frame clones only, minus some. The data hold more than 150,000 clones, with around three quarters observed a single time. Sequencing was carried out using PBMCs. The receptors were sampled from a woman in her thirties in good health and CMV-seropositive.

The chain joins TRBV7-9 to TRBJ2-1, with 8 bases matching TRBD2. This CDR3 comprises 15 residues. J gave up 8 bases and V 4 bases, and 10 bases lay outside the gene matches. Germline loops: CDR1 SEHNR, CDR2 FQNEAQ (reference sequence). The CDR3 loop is CASSSPTREGDEQFF. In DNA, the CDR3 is TGTGCCAGCAGCTCACCGACACGGGAGGGGGATGAGCAGTTCTTC.

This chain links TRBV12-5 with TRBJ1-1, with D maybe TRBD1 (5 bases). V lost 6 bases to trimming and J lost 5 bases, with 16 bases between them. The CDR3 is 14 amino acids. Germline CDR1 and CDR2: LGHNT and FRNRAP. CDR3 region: CASGRGGIRTEAFF. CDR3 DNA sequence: TGTGCTAGTGGACGCGGGGGAATTCGGACTGAAGCTTTCTTT. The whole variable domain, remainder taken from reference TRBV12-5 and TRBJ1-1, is DARVTQTPRHKVTEMGQEVTMRCQPILGHNTVFWYRQTMMQGLELLAYFRNRAPLDDSGMPKDRFSAEMPDATLATLKIQPSEPRDSAVYFCASGRGGIRTEAFFGQGTRLTVV.

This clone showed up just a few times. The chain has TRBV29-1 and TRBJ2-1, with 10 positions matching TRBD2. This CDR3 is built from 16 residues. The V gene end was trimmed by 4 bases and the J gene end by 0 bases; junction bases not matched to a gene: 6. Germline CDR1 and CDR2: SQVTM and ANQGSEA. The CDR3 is CSVGAGGKSSYNEQFF. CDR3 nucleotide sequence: TGCAGCGTTGGAGCGGGGGGGAAAAGCTCCTACAATGAGCAGTTCTTC.

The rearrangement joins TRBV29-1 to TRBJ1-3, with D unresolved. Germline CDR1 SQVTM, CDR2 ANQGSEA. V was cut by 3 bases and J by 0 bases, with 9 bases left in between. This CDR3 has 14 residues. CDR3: CSVDRDNSGNTIYF. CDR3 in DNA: TGCAGCGTTGATCGTGACAACTCTGGAAACACCATATATTTT.

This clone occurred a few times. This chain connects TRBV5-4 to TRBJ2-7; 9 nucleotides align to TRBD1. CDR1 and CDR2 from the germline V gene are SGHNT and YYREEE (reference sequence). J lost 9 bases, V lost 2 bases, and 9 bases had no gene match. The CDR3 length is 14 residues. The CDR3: CASSLQGASPVQYF. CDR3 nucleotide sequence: TGTGCCAGCAGCTTACAGGGGGCGAGTCCCGTGCAGTACTTC.

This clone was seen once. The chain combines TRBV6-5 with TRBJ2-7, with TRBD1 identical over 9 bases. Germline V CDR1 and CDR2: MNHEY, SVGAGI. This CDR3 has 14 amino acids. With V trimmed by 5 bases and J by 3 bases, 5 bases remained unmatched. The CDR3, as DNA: TGTGCCAGCAGTCCGACGACAGGGGGCTACGAGCAGTACTTC. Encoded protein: CASSPTTGGYEQYF.

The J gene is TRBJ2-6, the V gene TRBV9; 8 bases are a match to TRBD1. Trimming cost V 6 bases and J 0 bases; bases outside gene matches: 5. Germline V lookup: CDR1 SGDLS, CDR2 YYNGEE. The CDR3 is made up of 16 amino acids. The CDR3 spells CASTQDRASGANVLTF. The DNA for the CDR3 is TGTGCCAGCACACAGGACAGGGCCTCTGGGGCCAACGTCCTGACTTTC. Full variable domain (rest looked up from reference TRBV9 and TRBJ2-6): DSGVTQTPKHLITATGQRVTLRCSPRSGDLSVYWYQQSLDQGLQFLIQYYNGEERAKGNILERFSAQQFPDLHSELNLSSLELGDSALYFCASTQDRASGANVLTFGAGSRLTVL.

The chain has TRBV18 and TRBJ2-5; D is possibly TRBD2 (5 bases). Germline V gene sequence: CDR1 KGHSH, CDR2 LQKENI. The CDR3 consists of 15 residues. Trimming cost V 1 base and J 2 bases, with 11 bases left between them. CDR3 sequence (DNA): TGTGCCAGCTCACCACGATCTTCGGGGCAAGAGACCCAGTACTTC. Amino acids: CASSPRSSGQETQYF.

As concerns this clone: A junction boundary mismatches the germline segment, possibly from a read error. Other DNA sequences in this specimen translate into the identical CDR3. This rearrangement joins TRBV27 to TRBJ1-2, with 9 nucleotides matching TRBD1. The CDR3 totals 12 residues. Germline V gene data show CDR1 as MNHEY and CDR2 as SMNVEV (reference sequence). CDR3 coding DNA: TGCGCCAGCAGTCCCGGGACAGGGGGCTACACCTTC. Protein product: CASSPGTGGYTF.

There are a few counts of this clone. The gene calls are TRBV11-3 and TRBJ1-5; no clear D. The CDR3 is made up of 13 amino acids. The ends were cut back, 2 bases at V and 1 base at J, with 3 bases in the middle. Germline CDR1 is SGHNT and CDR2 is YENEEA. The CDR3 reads CASSLLSNQPQHF. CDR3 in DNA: TGTGCCAGCAGCTTACTGAGCAATCAGCCCCAGCATTTT.

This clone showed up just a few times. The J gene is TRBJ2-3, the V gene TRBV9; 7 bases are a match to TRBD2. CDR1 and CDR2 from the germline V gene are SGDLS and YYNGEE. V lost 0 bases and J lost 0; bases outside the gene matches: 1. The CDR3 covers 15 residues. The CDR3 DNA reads TGTGCCAGCAGCGTAGGGGGGGGGAGCACAGATACGCAGTATTTT. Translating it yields CASSVGGGSTDTQYF. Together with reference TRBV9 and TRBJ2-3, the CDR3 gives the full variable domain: DSGVTQTPKHLITATGQRVTLRCSPRSGDLSVYWYQQSLDQGLQFLIQYYNGEERAKGNILERFSAQQFPDLHSELNLSSLELGDSALYFCASSVGGGSTDTQYFGPGTRLTVL.

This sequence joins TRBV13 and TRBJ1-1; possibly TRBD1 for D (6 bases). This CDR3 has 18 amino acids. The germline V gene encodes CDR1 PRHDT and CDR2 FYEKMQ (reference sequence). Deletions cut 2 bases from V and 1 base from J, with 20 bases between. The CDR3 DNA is TGTGCCAGCAGCTTACCACAACAGGGCCCAACGGCGAACACTGAAGCTTTCTTT. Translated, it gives CASSLPQQGPTANTEAFF.

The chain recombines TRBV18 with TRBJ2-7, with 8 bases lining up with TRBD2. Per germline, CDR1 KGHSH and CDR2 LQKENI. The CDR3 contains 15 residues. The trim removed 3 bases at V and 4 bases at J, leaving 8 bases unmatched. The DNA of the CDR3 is TGTGCCAGCTCACCTCGAGCGGGGGCTTGGTACGAGCAGTACTTC. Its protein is CASSPRAGAWYEQYF.

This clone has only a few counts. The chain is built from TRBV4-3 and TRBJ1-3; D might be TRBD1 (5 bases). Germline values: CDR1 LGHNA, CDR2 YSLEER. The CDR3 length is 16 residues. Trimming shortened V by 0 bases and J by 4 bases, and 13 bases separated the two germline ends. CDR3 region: CASSQDIGGAGNTIYF. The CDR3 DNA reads TGCGCCAGCAGCCAAGATATTGGAGGGGCAGGAAACACCATATATTTT.

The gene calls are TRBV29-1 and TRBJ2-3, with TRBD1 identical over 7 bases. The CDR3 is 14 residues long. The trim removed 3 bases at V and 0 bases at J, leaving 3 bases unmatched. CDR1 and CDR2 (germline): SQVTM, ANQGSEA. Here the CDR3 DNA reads TGCAGCGTTGACACAGGGGCTAGCACAGATACGCAGTATTTT. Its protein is CSVDTGASTDTQYF.

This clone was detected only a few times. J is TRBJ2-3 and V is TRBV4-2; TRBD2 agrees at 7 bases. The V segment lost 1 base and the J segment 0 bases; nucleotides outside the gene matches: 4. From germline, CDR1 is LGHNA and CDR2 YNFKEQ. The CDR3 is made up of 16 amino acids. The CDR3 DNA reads TGTGCCAGCAGCCAAGTCGGGGGGTTTAGCACAGATACGCAGTATTTT. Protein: CASSQVGGFSTDTQYF.

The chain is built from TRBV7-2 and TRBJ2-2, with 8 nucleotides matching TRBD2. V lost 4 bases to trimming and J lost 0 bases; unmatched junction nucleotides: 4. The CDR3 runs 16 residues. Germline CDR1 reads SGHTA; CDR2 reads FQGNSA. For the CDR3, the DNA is TGTGCCAGCAGCTCCCGGCGGGGGGCGAACACCGGGGAGCTGTTTTTT. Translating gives CASSSRRGANTGELFF.

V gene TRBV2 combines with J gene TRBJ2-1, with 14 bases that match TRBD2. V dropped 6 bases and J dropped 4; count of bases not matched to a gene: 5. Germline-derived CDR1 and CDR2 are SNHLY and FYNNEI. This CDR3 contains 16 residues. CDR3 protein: CASSSRTSGGYNEQFF. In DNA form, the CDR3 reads TGTGCCAGCAGCAGTAGGACTAGCGGGGGGTACAATGAGCAGTTCTTC.

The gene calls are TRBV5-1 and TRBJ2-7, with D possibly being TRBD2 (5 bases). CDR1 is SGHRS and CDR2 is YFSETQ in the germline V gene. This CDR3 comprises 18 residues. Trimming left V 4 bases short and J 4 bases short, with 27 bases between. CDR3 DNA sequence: TGCGCCAGCAGCCTGGAAGGCGCGGGTGGATTAATTTTTTACGAGCAGTACTTC. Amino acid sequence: CASSLEGAGGLIFYEQYF.

CDR3 in DNA: TGTGCCAGCAGCCAGACTAGCGGGGGGGCAGAGACAGATACGCAGTATTTT. This translates into CASSQTSGGAETDTQYF. The J gene is TRBJ2-3, the V gene TRBV28, with 14 bases aligning to TRBD2. The trim removed 6 bases at V and 3 bases at J, leaving 8 bases unmatched. The CDR3 is 17 amino acids. Germline loops: CDR1 MDHEN, CDR2 SYDVKM.

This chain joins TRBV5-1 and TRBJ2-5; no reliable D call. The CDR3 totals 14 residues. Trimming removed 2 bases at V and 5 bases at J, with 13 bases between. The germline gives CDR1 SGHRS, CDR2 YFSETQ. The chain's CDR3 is CASSFGRNAETQYF. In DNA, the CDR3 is TGCGCCAGCAGCTTCGGCAGGAACGCCGAGACCCAGTACTTC.

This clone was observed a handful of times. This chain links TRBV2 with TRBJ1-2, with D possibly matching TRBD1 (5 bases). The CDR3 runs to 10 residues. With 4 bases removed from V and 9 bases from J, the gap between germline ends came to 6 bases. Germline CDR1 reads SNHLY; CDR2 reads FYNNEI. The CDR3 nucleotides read TGTGCCAGCAGTGCAGGGAGCTACACCTTC. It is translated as CASSAGSYTF.

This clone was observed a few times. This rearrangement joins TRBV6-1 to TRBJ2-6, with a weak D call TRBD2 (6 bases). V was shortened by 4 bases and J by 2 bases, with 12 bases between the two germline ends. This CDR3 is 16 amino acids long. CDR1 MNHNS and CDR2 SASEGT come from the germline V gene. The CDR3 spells CASSGTGDPGANVLTF. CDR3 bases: TGTGCCAGCAGTGGGACGGGGGATCCTGGGGCCAACGTCCTGACTTTC.

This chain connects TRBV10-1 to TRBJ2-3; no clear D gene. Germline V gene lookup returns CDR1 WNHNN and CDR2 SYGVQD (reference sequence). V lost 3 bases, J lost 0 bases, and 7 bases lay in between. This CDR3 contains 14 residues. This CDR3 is CASSESISTDTQYF. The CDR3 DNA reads TGCGCCAGCAGTGAATCCATTAGCACAGATACGCAGTATTTT.

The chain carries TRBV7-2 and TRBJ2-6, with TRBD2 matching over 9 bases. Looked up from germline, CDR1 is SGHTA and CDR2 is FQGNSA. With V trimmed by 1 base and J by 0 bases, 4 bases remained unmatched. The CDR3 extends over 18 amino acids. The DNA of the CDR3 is TGTGCCAGCAGCTTAGTGGCTAGCGGGGACTCTGGGGCCAACGTCCTGACTTTC. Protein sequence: CASSLVASGDSGANVLTF.

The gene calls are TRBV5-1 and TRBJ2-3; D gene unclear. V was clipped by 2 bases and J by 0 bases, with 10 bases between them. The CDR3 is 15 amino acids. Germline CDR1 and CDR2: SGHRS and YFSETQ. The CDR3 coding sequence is TGCGCCAGCAGCTTATCACCGACTAGCACAGATACGCAGTATTTT. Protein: CASSLSPTSTDTQYF.

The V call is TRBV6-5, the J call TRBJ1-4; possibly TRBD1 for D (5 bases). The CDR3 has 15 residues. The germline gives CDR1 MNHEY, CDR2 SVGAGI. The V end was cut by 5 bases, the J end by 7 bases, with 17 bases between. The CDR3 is CASSGAETGGEKLFF. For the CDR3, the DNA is TGTGCCAGCAGTGGGGCCGAAACGGGGGGTGAAAAACTGTTTTTT.

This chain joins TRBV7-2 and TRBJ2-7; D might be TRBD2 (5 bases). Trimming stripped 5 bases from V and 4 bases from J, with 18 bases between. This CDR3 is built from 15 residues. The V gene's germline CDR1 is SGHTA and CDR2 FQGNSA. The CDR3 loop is CASSRPYDREYEQYF. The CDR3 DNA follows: TGTGCCAGCAGCCGGCCTTACGATCGGGAATACGAGCAGTACTTC.

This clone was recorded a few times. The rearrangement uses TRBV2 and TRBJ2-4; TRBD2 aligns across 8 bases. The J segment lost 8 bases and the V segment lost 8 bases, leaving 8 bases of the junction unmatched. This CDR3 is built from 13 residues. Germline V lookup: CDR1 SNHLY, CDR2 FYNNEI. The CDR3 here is CASLGGGRDIQYF. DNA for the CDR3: TGTGCCAGCCTCGGGGGGGGCCGGGACATTCAGTACTTC.

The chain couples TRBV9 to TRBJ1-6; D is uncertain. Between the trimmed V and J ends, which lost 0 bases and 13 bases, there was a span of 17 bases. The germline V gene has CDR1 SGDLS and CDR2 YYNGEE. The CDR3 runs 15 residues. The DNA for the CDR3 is TGTGCCAGCAGCGTAGAGGGCGGTTTCGGGGTGCCCCTCCACTTT. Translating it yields CASSVEGGFGVPLHF. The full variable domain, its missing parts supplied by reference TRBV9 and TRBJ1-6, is DSGVTQTPKHLITATGQRVTLRCSPRSGDLSVYWYQQSLDQGLQFLIQYYNGEERAKGNILERFSAQQFPDLHSELNLSSLELGDSALYFCASSVEGGFGVPLHFGNGTRLTVT.

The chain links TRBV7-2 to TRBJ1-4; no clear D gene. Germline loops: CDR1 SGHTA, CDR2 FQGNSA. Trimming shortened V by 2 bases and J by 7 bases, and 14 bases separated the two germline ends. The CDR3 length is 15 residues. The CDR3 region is CASSLQVPPSEKLFF. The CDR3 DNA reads TGTGCCAGCAGCTTACAGGTGCCCCCCAGTGAAAAACTGTTTTTT.

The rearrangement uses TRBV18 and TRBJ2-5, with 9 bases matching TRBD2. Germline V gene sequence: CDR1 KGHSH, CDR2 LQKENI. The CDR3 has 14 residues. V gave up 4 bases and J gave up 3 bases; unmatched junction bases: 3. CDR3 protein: CASSRASGEETQYF. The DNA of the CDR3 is TGTGCCAGCTCACGGGCTAGCGGGGAAGAGACCCAGTACTTC.